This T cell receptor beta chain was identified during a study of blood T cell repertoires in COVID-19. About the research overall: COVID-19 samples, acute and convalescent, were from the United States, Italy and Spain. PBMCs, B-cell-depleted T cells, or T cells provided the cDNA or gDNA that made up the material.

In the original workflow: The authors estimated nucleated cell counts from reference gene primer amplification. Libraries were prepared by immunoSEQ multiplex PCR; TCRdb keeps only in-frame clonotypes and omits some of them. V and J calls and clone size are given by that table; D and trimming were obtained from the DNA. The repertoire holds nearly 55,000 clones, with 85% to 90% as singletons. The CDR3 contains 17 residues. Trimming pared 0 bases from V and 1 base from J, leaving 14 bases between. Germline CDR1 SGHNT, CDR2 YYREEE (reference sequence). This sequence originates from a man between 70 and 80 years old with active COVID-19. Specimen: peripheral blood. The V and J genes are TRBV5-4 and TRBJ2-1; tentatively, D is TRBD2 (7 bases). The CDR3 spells CASSLGGGRRSYNEQFF. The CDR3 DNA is TGTGCCAGCAGCTTGGGGGGGGGCCGGAGATCCTACAATGAGCAGTTCTTC.